One and the same sample provided the 24 T cell receptor beta chains below, sequenced in a study of identical twins. TCRdb analysed the 5' RACE reads with MiXCR anew, one entry per CDR3 protein. In the table there are 1.5 million to 2 million distinct CDR3 sequences, less than 35% of which are singletons. Sequencing was carried out using cord blood. The receptor set was obtained from a newborn girl in good health.

The rearrangement joins TRBV5-1 to TRBJ1-6, with 8 positions matching TRBD1. The CDR3 has 15 amino acids. Germline V gives CDR1 SGHRS, CDR2 YFSETQ. V dropped 3 bases and J dropped 8; count of bases not matched to a gene: 7. CDR3 sequence: CASSSHQGADSPLHF. CDR3 nucleotide sequence: TGCGCCAGCAGCTCTCATCAGGGGGCGGATTCACCCCTCCACTTT.

This sequence joins TRBV6-1 and TRBJ1-6; 9 nucleotides agree with TRBD1. V trimming: 6 bases; J trimming: 0 bases; junction bases outside the gene matches: 9. Germline V gives CDR1 MNHNS, CDR2 SASEGT. The CDR3 has 18 amino acids. The DNA of the CDR3 is TGTGCCAGCAGGGGACAGGGTTCGATAAGCTCCTATAATTCACCCCTCCACTTT. As protein: CASRGQGSISSYNSPLHF.

This clonotype appeared many times. The genes are TRBV10-3 and TRBJ1-5, with D possibly matching TRBD1 (6 bases). V was cut by 2 bases and J by 1 base, with 18 bases left in between. This CDR3 has 18 amino acids. From germline, CDR1 is ENHRY and CDR2 SYGVKD. CDR3: CAISEPTGKGESNQPQHF. In DNA form, the CDR3 reads TGTGCCATCAGTGAGCCCACAGGGAAGGGAGAGAGCAATCAGCCCCAGCATTTT.

The chain uses TRBV7-8 and TRBJ2-1; D unresolved. CDR3 size: 15 residues. Germline values: CDR1 SGHVS, CDR2 FQNEAQ. V shed 5 bases and J shed 8 bases, with 19 bases lying between them. CDR3 in DNA: TGTGCCAGCAGCCTGAGCCGGGCCCCCAGCGATGAGCAGTTCTTC. Translating it yields CASSLSRAPSDEQFF.

This clonotype was picked up a small number of times. This chain joins TRBV14 and TRBJ2-7; TRBD2 matches at 15 bases. V shed 6 bases and J 5 bases; nucleotides not matched to a gene: 8. CDR1 and CDR2 from the germline V gene are SGHDN and FVKESK. The CDR3 has 16 amino acids. CDR3 in amino acids: CASSHGLAGGLNEQYF. The DNA for the CDR3 is TGTGCCAGCAGTCACGGACTAGCGGGAGGGTTGAACGAGCAGTACTTC.

The chain joins TRBV6-1 to TRBJ2-1; TRBD1 or TRBD2 may be the D gene (5 bases each). The CDR3 extends over 18 amino acids. In germline, CDR1 is MNHNS, CDR2 SASEGT. The V gene lost 3 bases and the J gene lost 6 bases, with 24 bases spanning the gap. The CDR3 nucleotides are TGTGCCAGCAGTGAGCCCAGGGACGGGCTTGGGTTTGTCAATGAGCAGTTCTTC. Encoded protein: CASSEPRDGLGFVNEQFF.

This clonotype was detected only a few times. This chain joins TRBV11-3 and TRBJ2-1; D unresolved. This CDR3 comprises 14 residues. The germline gives CDR1 SGHNT, CDR2 YENEEA. V dropped 3 bases and J dropped 8 bases, with 14 bases sitting between them. The DNA for the CDR3 is TGTGCCAGCAGCTTGAACGGGTCACCGGATGAGCAGTTCTTC. Translation: CASSLNGSPDEQFF.

This clonotype was seen only a few times. The chain combines TRBV27 with TRBJ1-1; D not certain. The CDR3 has 16 amino acids. Germline V lookup: CDR1 MNHEY, CDR2 SMNVEV (reference sequence). V was trimmed by 2 bases and J by 4 bases, leaving 17 bases between them. The CDR3 reads CASSLRGLTTGTEAFF. The CDR3 DNA sequence: TGTGCCAGCAGTTTACGCGGACTGACGACGGGCACTGAAGCTTTCTTT.

Remarks on this clonotype: One junction end does not reproduce the germline sequence, and a read error may be involved. The genes are TRBV5-1 and TRBJ1-1, with TRBD1 as a possible D gene (5 bases). The CDR3 totals 15 residues. Germline CDR1 and CDR2: SGHRS and YFSETQ. The CDR3, as DNA: TGCGCCGGCAGCTTACGATTGGGGGGAGGGACTGAAGCTTTCTTT. Translated, it gives CAGSLRLGGGTEAFF.

The chain recombines TRBV7-2 with TRBJ1-1; 7 bases map to TRBD1. CDR3 length: 14 residues. V trimming: 2 bases; J trimming: 8 bases; junction bases outside the gene matches: 8. Germline loops: CDR1 SGHTA, CDR2 FQGNSA. CDR3 DNA: TGTGCCAGCAGCTTAAGTAACAGGGGTCTAGAAGCTTTCTTT. Protein: CASSLSNRGLEAFF.

This clonotype was seen only a few times. This chain joins TRBV19 and TRBJ1-1, with D unclear. CDR1 is LNHDA, CDR2 SQIVND, per germline (reference sequence). The CDR3 spans 13 residues. V was shortened by 6 bases and J by 1 base, with 9 bases between the two germline ends. CDR3 sequence (DNA): TGTGCCAGTAGATGGAGAGGGAACACTGAAGCTTTCTTT. Translated, it gives CASRWRGNTEAFF.

This chain connects TRBV6-8 to TRBJ2-7; 14 nucleotides line up with TRBD2. The CDR3 is made up of 16 amino acids. Germline V gives CDR1 MNHGY, CDR2 SAAAGT. Losses at the gene ends were 3 bases for V and 5 bases for J; bases not matched to a gene: 6. DNA for the CDR3: TGTGCCAGCAGTTATCCCCGGACTAGCGGGAGGCACGAGCAGTACTTC. This codes for CASSYPRTSGRHEQYF.

This rearrangement joins TRBV28 to TRBJ2-1, with 9 bases matching TRBD1. V was pared by 2 bases and J by 10 bases, with 9 bases of the junction left unmatched. The CDR3 has 15 residues. Germline assignment: CDR1 MDHEN and CDR2 SYDVKM. The chain's CDR3 is CASSLKPGQGYEQFF. CDR3 nucleotides: TGTGCCAGCAGTTTAAAACCGGGACAGGGCTACGAGCAGTTCTTC.

The V gene is TRBV6-1, the J gene TRBJ2-3; D possibly uses TRBD1 or TRBD2 (6 bases each). V was pared by 6 bases and J by 3 bases, with 16 bases between. The CDR3 sequence is 15 residues long. Germline CDR1 is MNHNS and CDR2 is SASEGT. The CDR3 loop reads CASSPTVGGTDTQYF. CDR3 in DNA: TGTGCCAGCAGCCCCACGGTAGGGGGGACAGATACGCAGTATTTT.

This chain links TRBV10-3 with TRBJ1-6, with 8 bases lining up with TRBD1. J gave up 7 bases and V 6 bases, and 5 bases lay outside the gene matches. CDR1 ENHRY and CDR2 SYGVKD come from the germline V gene. The CDR3 consists of 14 residues. The CDR3: CAIRMTGENSPLHF. The DNA of the CDR3 is TGTGCCATCAGAATGACAGGGGAGAATTCACCCCTCCACTTT.

Of note for this clonotype: Just one base apart from a much larger clone, this may be a read error. The rearrangement joins TRBV29-1 to TRBJ2-7; TRBD1 aligns across 9 bases. J was trimmed by 0 bases and V by 8 bases; bases with no gene match: 5. The CDR3 loop spans 13 amino acids. The germline CDR1 and CDR2 sequences are SQVTM and ANQGSEA. CDR3 DNA: TGCAGCATTCGGACAGGGGACTCCTACGAGCAGTACTTC. Translation gives CSIRTGDSYEQYF.

The chain combines TRBV5-1 with TRBJ2-5, with 7 bases identical to TRBD2. CDR1 and CDR2 from the germline V gene are SGHRS and YFSETQ. This CDR3 has 16 residues. V lost 3 bases, J lost 11 bases, and 19 bases stayed unmatched. The CDR3 DNA follows: TGCGCCAGCAGCTCCCGTGCTGCGGGAGCAAACAATGAGCAGTACTTC. It encodes CASSSRAAGANNEQYF.

This clonotype has a count of ten or more. The genes are TRBV7-2 and TRBJ2-3; D remains unclear. Trimming left V 5 bases short and J 6 bases short, with 15 bases between. Germline V gene data show CDR1 as SGHTA and CDR2 as FQGNSA. The CDR3 loop spans 14 amino acids. The CDR3: CASSPRTGPDTQYF. DNA of the CDR3: TGTGCCAGCAGCCCCCGAACGGGTCCCGATACGCAGTATTTT. Based on the CDR3 plus reference TRBV7-2 and TRBJ2-3, the full variable domain is GAGVSQSPSNKVTEKGKDVELRCDPISGHTALYWYRQSLGQGLEFLIYFQGNSAPDKSGLPSDRFSAERTGGSVSTLTIQRTQQEDSAVYLCASSPRTGPDTQYFGPGTRLTVL.

A note on this clonotype: The junction does not match germline at one end; this may be a read error. This chain uses TRBV10-3 with TRBJ2-4, with 12 bases lining up with TRBD2. CDR3 length equals 14 residues. The V gene's germline CDR1 is ENHRY and CDR2 SYGVKD. The CDR3 DNA is TGTGCCACGCTAGCGGGGGGGCGAGGAGAGACCCAGAACTTC. It codes for CATLAGGRGETQNF.

This clonotype was detected ten times or more. This rearrangement joins TRBV12-3 or TRBV12-4 to TRBJ2-3; no definite D call. Trimming took 2 bases from V and 1 from J, leaving 10 bases between them. The CDR3 sequence is 15 residues long. CDR3 loop: CASSLYGRGTDTQYF. The CDR3 nucleotides are TGTGCCAGCAGTTTATATGGGCGAGGCACAGATACGCAGTATTTT.

This clonotype was recorded a few times. The rearrangement links TRBV24-1 to TRBJ2-3; TRBD1 or TRBD2 may be the D gene (5 bases each). The ends were cut back, 7 bases at V and 4 bases at J, with 17 bases in the middle. The CDR3 totals 15 residues. Germline V CDR1 and CDR2: KGHDR, SFDVKD. The CDR3 DNA is TGTGCCACCAGCGGCTCCGGGACCTTCGCAGATACGCAGTATTTT. It is translated as CATSGSGTFADTQYF.

This clonotype came up a few times. The chain combines TRBV20-1 with TRBJ2-4; D is unclear. The germline gives CDR1 DFQATT, CDR2 SNEGSKA (reference sequence). Trimming cost V 0 bases and J 1 base, with 7 bases left between them. The CDR3 has 14 residues. DNA of the CDR3: TGCAGTGCTAGAGACTTGGAGGCCAAAAACATTCAGTACTTC. This encodes CSARDLEAKNIQYF.

The rearrangement joins TRBV6-1 to TRBJ1-6, with D possibly matching TRBD1 (6 bases). In germline, CDR1 is MNHNS, CDR2 SASEGT. The CDR3 sequence is 15 residues long. Deletions cut 5 bases from V and 6 bases from J, with 14 bases between. The CDR3 region is CASSPRDKVNSPLHF. The CDR3 nucleotides are TGTGCCAGCAGTCCCCGGGACAAGGTTAATTCACCCCTCCACTTT.

The V and J genes are TRBV5-1 and TRBJ2-1, with a tentative D call TRBD1 (6 bases). The ends were cut back, 0 bases at V and 9 bases at J, with 13 bases in the middle. CDR3 size: 14 residues. Looked up from germline, CDR1 is SGHRS and CDR2 is YFSETQ. CDR3 sequence (DNA): TGCGCCAGCAGCTTGGCCACAGGGCAGGGTGAGCAGTTCTTC. Translation: CASSLATGQGEQFF.